The 17 T cell receptor beta chains below were found in one sample sequenced in a study of T cell repertoires in cytomegalovirus infection. Their antigens remain unidentified. TCRdb re-derived calls from the reads in MiXCR, one entry per CDR3 protein. The sample lists about 770,000 distinct CDR3 sequences; 25% to 35% were seen once. This specimen was cultured CD8+ T cells from PBMCs, taken from culture after CMV antigen stimulation. The receptors here all came from a human donor in good health (CMV status not recorded). Some clones in this sample may be carry-over from other donors' samples.

This clonotype was seen at least ten times. J is TRBJ2-1 and V is TRBV7-9; D is perhaps TRBD1 or TRBD2 (6 bases each). The CDR3 is made up of 15 amino acids. The V gene lost 4 bases and the J gene lost 0 bases, with 10 bases spanning the gap. CDR1 and CDR2 (germline): SEHNR, FQNEAQ (reference sequence). The CDR3: CASSSGASSYNEQFF. The CDR3 coding sequence is TGTGCCAGCAGCTCGGGGGCGAGCTCCTACAATGAGCAGTTCTTC.

The rearrangement joins TRBV2 to TRBJ2-1, with 12 bases aligning to TRBD2. The CDR3 runs to 15 residues. Germline V gene data show CDR1 as SNHLY and CDR2 as FYNNEI. The J segment lost 3 bases and the V segment lost 4 bases, leaving 1 base of the junction unmatched. The CDR3 DNA sequence: TGTGCCAGCAGTGGGACTAGCGGGGACTACAATGAGCAGTTCTTC. Translating it yields CASSGTSGDYNEQFF.

There are many counts of this clonotype. The genes are TRBV6-1 and TRBJ1-1, with a tentative D call TRBD1 (5 bases). V lost 7 bases, J lost 4 bases, and 7 bases lay in between. The V gene's germline CDR1 is MNHNS and CDR2 SASEGT. The CDR3 loop spans 11 amino acids. CDR3 in DNA: TGTGCCAGCAAGGGGAGCACTGAAGCTTTCTTT. This translates into CASKGSTEAFF.

This clonotype was found many times. This rearrangement joins TRBV7-2 to TRBJ2-7, with 7 bases aligning to TRBD2. Looked up from germline, CDR1 is SGHTA and CDR2 is FQGNSA. The length of the CDR3 is 15 residues. V gave up 5 bases and J gave up 3 bases; unmatched junction bases: 10. CDR3 coding DNA: TGTGCCAGCAGCCCGAGGAGCGGGGCGGGCTACGAGCAGTACGTC. Protein product: CASSPRSGAGYEQYV.

The chain joins TRBV7-9 to TRBJ1-5; weak D call: TRBD1 (5 bases). The CDR3 spans 14 residues. Trimming took 1 base from V and 7 from J, leaving 11 bases between them. CDR1 and CDR2 from the germline V gene are SEHNR and FQNEAQ (reference sequence). The CDR3 reads CASSLGRAGQPQHF. CDR3 in DNA: TGTGCCAGCAGCTTAGGCAGGGCGGGGCAGCCCCAGCATTTT.

The rearrangement joins TRBV19 to TRBJ2-1; no reliable D call. CDR3 length: 14 residues. Between the trimmed V and J ends, which lost 7 bases and 0 bases, there was a span of 10 bases. Germline CDR1 LNHDA, CDR2 SQIVND (reference sequence). CDR3 region: CASTLGSSYNEQFF. Written as DNA, the CDR3 is TGTGCCAGTACCCTGGGTAGCTCCTACAATGAGCAGTTCTTC.

This rearrangement joins TRBV7-1 to TRBJ2-2; D gene ambiguous. TRBV7-1 is an ORF; its function is uncertain. The CDR3 consists of 12 residues. V was shortened by 7 bases and J by 4 bases, with 7 bases between the two germline ends. CDR3 in DNA: TGTGCCAGCACCCGGGCCACCGGGGAGCTGTTTTTT. Protein: CASTRATGELFF.

The chain carries TRBV5-4 and TRBJ2-7, with TRBD1 matching over 9 bases. The ends lost 3 bases at V and 6 bases at J; junction bases unmatched: 4. Germline V gene data show CDR1 as SGHNT and CDR2 as YYREEE (reference sequence). CDR3 length: 13 amino acids. This CDR3 reads CASSSGTGLEQYV. Here the CDR3 DNA reads TGTGCCAGCAGCTCCGGGACAGGGCTCGAGCAGTACGTC.

J is TRBJ1-2 and V is TRBV6-5, with D possibly being TRBD1 (5 bases). There are 13 residues in the CDR3. V shed 4 bases and J shed 4 bases, with 10 bases lying between them. Germline CDR1 and CDR2: MNHEY and SVGAGI. The CDR3 sequence: CASSSHGAYGYTF. For the CDR3, the DNA is TGTGCCAGCAGTTCTCACGGGGCCTATGGCTACACCTTC.

This clonotype showed up just once. The V gene is TRBV6-2 or TRBV6-3, the J gene TRBJ2-3, with TRBD2 matching over 13 bases. V shed 6 bases, J shed 4 bases, and the junction held 19 bases outside the gene matches. This CDR3 is built from 20 residues. From germline, CDR1 is MNHEY and CDR2 SVGEGT. The CDR3: CASSLPGLAGASRVADTQYF. In nucleotides, the CDR3 is TGTGCCAGCAGCCTCCCCGGACTAGCGGGGGCCTCCCGGGTCGCAGATACGCAGTATTTT.

This clonotype came up a few times. The chain uses TRBV2 and TRBJ1-1; D remains unclear. V was trimmed by 8 bases and J by 2 bases, leaving 6 bases between them. The CDR3 consists of 11 residues. Per the germline V gene, CDR1 is SNHLY and CDR2 is FYNNEI. CDR3 nucleotide sequence: TGTGCCAGCCCGAAAAACACTGAAGCTTTCTTT. Translation: CASPKNTEAFF.

This clonotype came up once. The chain has TRBV4-1 and TRBJ2-1; TRBD1 matches at 8 bases. V gave up 2 bases and J gave up 1 base; unmatched junction bases: 4. Germline lookup yields CDR1 MGHRA and CDR2 YSYEKL. This CDR3 comprises 16 residues. CDR3 protein: CASSQPDRGSYNEQFF. DNA for the CDR3: TGCGCCAGCAGCCAACCCGACAGGGGATCCTACAATGAGCAGTTCTTC.

There are a few counts of this clonotype. This chain joins TRBV12-3 or TRBV12-4 and TRBJ1-2; 7 nucleotides agree with TRBD1. V gave up 4 bases and J gave up 3 bases; unmatched junction bases: 5. The CDR3 spans 14 residues. Here the CDR3 DNA reads TGTGCCAGCAGTTACGGGACAGATTACTATGGCTACACCTTC. Translating it yields CASSYGTDYYGYTF.

This clonotype came up a few times. The rearrangement uses TRBV6-2 or TRBV6-3 and TRBJ2-3; D assignment may be TRBD1 or TRBD2 (6 bases each). The CDR3 totals 14 residues. The V gene lost 7 bases and the J gene lost 4 bases, with 15 bases spanning the gap. Germline CDR1 MNHEY, CDR2 SVGEGT. The chain's CDR3 is CASTLRGVADTQYF. The CDR3 DNA follows: TGTGCCAGCACCCTGAGGGGGGTGGCAGATACGCAGTATTTT.

The rearrangement uses TRBV5-6 and TRBJ2-6; D call uncertain. Trimming took 2 bases from V and 0 from J, leaving 15 bases between them. Germline V CDR1 and CDR2: SGHDT, YYEEEE. The CDR3 length is 18 residues. The CDR3 DNA reads TGTGCCAGCAGCTTCGAAACAAGAGGATCCTCTGGGGCCAACGTCCTGACTTTC. Translated, it gives CASSFETRGSSGANVLTF.

This clonotype was detected once. CDR3 nucleotide sequence: TGCGCCAGCAGCCAAGAAAGTTCGACAGGGTCAGGCTACGAGCAGTACTTC. Encoded protein: CASSQESSTGSGYEQYF. The chain carries TRBV4-1 and TRBJ2-7, with 7 nucleotides matching TRBD1. This CDR3 spans 17 amino acids. The germline gives CDR1 MGHRA, CDR2 YSYEKL. With V trimmed by 0 bases and J by 3 bases, 11 bases remained unmatched.

This sequence joins TRBV7-8 and TRBJ2-6, with D possibly being TRBD1 or TRBD2 (5 bases each). Trimming removed 3 bases at V and 0 bases at J, with 9 bases between. This CDR3 is 16 amino acids long. Germline CDR1 reads SGHVS; CDR2 reads FQNEAQ. Here the CDR3 reads CASSLGVTSGANVLTF. DNA of the CDR3: TGTGCCAGCAGCTTGGGGGTCACCTCTGGGGCCAACGTCCTGACTTTC.